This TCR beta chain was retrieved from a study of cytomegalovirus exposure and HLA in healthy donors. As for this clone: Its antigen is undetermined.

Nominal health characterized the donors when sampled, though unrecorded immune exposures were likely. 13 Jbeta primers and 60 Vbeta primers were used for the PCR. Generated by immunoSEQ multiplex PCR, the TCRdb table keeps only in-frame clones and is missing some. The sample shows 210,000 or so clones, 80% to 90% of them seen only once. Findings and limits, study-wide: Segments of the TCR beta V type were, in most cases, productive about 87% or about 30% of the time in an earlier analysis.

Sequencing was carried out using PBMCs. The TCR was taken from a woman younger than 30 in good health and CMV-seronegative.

CDR3 residues: CAWSGVKGGGQYF. Written as DNA, the CDR3 is TGTGCCTGGAGTGGTGTGAAAGGGGGCGGCCAGTACTTC. The chain uses TRBV30 and TRBJ2-7; 7 bases agree with TRBD1. Germline CDR1 and CDR2: GTSNPN and SVGIG (reference sequence). The V and J ends lost 1 base and 10 bases, in that order; junction bases with no gene match: 10. The CDR3 runs to 13 residues.